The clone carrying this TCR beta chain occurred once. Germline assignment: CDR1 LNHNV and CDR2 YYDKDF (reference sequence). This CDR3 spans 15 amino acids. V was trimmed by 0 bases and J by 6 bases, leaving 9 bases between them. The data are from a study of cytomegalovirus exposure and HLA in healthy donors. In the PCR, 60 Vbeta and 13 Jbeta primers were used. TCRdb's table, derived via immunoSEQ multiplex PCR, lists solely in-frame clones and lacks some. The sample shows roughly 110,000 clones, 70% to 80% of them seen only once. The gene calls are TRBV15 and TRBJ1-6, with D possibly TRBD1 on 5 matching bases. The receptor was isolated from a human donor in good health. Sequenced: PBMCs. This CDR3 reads CATSREVGANSPLHF. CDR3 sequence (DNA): TGTGCCACCAGCAGAGAGGTAGGGGCTAATTCACCCCTCCACTTT.